A single sample is the source of the 2 T cell receptor beta chains below, sequenced in a study of T cell changes during pregnancy in multiple sclerosis (dated by TCRdb to the late 2010s). Library creation used the immunoSEQ multiplex PCR assay. Not all clones reach the TCRdb copy of this immuneACCESS table, which keeps in-frame sequences only. Checked studies attribute under half of the gap to unresolved V genes and leave the rest unexplained. The sample records 30,000 to 45,000 clones, roughly 94% of which are singletons. Roughly 0.44% of the sample comes from the top ten. The specimen comprised CD4+ T cells from peripheral blood mononuclear cells, sampled after pregnancy. The source is a female donor with multiple sclerosis, enrolled in a pregnancy study.

The chain recombines TRBV5-1 with TRBJ1-2; perhaps TRBD1 as D (6 bases). Germline values: CDR1 SGHRS, CDR2 YFSETQ. The CDR3 runs to 13 residues. V gave up 4 bases and J gave up 1 base, with 8 bases separating them. The CDR3 is CASSEDSNYGYTF. CDR3 in DNA: TGCGCCAGCAGCGAGGACAGTAACTATGGCTACACCTTC.

The chain combines TRBV10-2 with TRBJ1-3; a possible D gene is TRBD1 (5 bases). CDR3 length equals 13 residues. Germline-derived CDR1 and CDR2 are WSHSY and SAAADI. Trimming took off 6 bases at V and 4 bases at J, with 10 bases between the two ends. In DNA, the CDR3 is TGCGCCAGCAGGGACAATAACGGAAACACCATATATTTT. Residues: CASRDNNGNTIYF.